These 10 T cell receptor beta chains came from one sample sequenced in a study of cytomegalovirus exposure and HLA in healthy donors. Researchers ran the PCR with 60 Vbeta and 13 Jbeta primers. Only in-frame clones appear in the TCRdb table, and some are missing; sequencing was by immunoSEQ multiplex PCR. The sample has approximately 140,000 clones; 70% to 80% are singletons. Sequencing was performed on PBMCs. The receptor set was obtained from a woman between 45 and 60 years old in good health and CMV-seronegative.

The V call is TRBV19, the J call TRBJ1-5, with 8 bases fitting TRBD1. Germline CDR1 is LNHDA and CDR2 is SQIVND (reference sequence). With V trimmed by 10 bases and J by 4 bases, 9 bases remained unmatched. The CDR3 consists of 14 residues. Here the CDR3 DNA reads TGTGCCACTCGACAGGGGCTAGGAAATCAGCCCCAGCATTTT. It specifies CATRQGLGNQPQHF.

This clone was detected a few times. The chain has TRBV5-1 and TRBJ1-4, with D maybe TRBD1 (5 bases). V lost 0 bases to trimming and J lost 4 bases, with 10 bases between them. There are 15 residues in the CDR3. Germline V gives CDR1 SGHRS, CDR2 YFSETQ. CDR3 loop: CASSLVGGGNEKLFF. The DNA for the CDR3 is TGCGCCAGCAGCTTGGTAGGCGGGGGTAATGAAAAACTGTTTTTT.

V gene TRBV9 combines with J gene TRBJ2-6, with D perhaps TRBD2 (6 bases). V shed 4 bases and J shed 0 bases, with 11 bases lying between them. The CDR3 runs to 16 residues. Germline-derived CDR1 and CDR2 are SGDLS and YYNGEE. CDR3 sequence (DNA): TGTGCCAGCAGCTCCACGGGACTCTCTGGGGCCAACGTCCTGACTTTC. It encodes CASSSTGLSGANVLTF.

This sequence joins TRBV19 and TRBJ2-4; 7 bases are shared with TRBD2. CDR3 length: 17 amino acids. Germline assignment: CDR1 LNHDA and CDR2 SQIVND (reference sequence). V was clipped by 3 bases and J by 0 bases; unmatched bases: 8. The chain's CDR3 is CASSMRRERLAKNIQYF. Here the CDR3 DNA reads TGTGCCAGTAGTATGAGGCGGGAGCGTCTAGCCAAAAACATTCAGTACTTC. The full variable domain, its missing parts supplied by reference TRBV19 and TRBJ2-4, is DGGITQSPKYLFRKEGQNVTLSCEQNLNHDAMYWYRQDPGQGLRLIYYSQIVNDFQKGDIAEGYSVSREKKESFPLTVTSAQKNPTAFYLCASSMRRERLAKNIQYFGAGTRLSVL.

This chain uses TRBV7-2 with TRBJ2-7; 13 bases match TRBD2. Germline values: CDR1 SGHTA, CDR2 FQGNSA. V lost 6 bases, J lost 2 bases, and 1 base stayed unmatched. The CDR3 has 14 residues. The CDR3 protein is CASRLAGGAYEQYF. The CDR3 bases are TGTGCCAGCAGACTAGCGGGAGGGGCCTACGAGCAGTACTTC.

Many counts were recorded for this clone. The V gene is TRBV6-1, the J gene TRBJ2-1, with a weak D call TRBD2 (6 bases). The CDR3 loop spans 15 amino acids. V lost 2 bases and J 4 bases, leaving 12 bases between the germline ends. CDR1 is MNHNS, CDR2 SASEGT, per germline. CDR3 bases: TGTGCCAGCAGTGAACTGGGGGAGGCATACAATGAGCAGTTCTTC. Translated: CASSELGEAYNEQFF.

The V gene is TRBV7-8, the J gene TRBJ1-3; 7 nucleotides match TRBD1. V was pared by 5 bases and J by 2 bases, with 3 bases of the junction left unmatched. Germline V CDR1 and CDR2: SGHVS, FQNEAQ. The CDR3 consists of 14 residues. This CDR3 is CASSIDRAGNTIYF. The CDR3 DNA is TGTGCCAGCAGCATCGACAGGGCTGGAAACACCATATATTTT.

This chain connects TRBV5-1 to TRBJ2-5, with 9 positions matching TRBD1. V lost 2 bases, J lost 1 base, and 3 bases stayed unmatched. Germline V lookup: CDR1 SGHRS, CDR2 YFSETQ. The CDR3 spans 15 residues. The CDR3: CASSFNRGPQETQYF. For the CDR3, the DNA is TGCGCCAGCAGCTTCAACAGGGGGCCCCAAGAGACCCAGTACTTC. Drawing the rest from reference TRBV5-1 and TRBJ2-5, the complete variable domain is KAGVTQTPRYLIKTRGQQVTLSCSPISGHRSVSWYQQTPGQGLQFLFEYFSETQRNKGNFPGRFSGRQFSNSRSEMNVSTLELGDSALYLCASSFNRGPQETQYFGPGTRLLVL.

The chain has TRBV21-1 and TRBJ2-7; no DNA check was done on the table's D call, TRBD2. TRBV21-1 is listed as a pseudogene. The CDR3 is 12 residues long. The CDR3 sequence is CASRTGNYEQYF. The DNA for the CDR3 is TGTGCCAGCAGGACGGGTAACTACGAGCAGTACTTC.

This chain connects TRBV10-3 to TRBJ1-5; maybe TRBD1 (5 bases). CDR1 is ENHRY, CDR2 SYGVKD, per germline. Deletions cut 6 bases from V and 2 bases from J, with 11 bases between. The CDR3 length is 14 residues. The CDR3 sequence: CAISEDTGNQPQHF. CDR3 nucleotide sequence: TGTGCCATCAGCGAGGACACTGGCAATCAGCCCCAGCATTTT.